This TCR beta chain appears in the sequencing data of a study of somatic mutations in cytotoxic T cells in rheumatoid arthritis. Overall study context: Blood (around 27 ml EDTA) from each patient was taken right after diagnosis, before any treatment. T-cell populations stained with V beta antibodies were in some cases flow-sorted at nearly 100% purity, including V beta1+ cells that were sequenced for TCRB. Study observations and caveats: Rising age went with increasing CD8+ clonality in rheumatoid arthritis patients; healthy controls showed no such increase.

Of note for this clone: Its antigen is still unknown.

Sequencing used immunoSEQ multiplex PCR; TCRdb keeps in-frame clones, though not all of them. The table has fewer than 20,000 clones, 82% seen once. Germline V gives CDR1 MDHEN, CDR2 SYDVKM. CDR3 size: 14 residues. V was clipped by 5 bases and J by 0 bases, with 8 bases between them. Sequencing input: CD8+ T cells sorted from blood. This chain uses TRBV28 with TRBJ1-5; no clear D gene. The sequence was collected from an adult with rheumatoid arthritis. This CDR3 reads CASSPHHSNQPQHF. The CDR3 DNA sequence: TGTGCCAGCAGTCCCCACCATAGCAATCAGCCCCAGCATTTT. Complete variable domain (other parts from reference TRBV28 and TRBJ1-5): DVKVTQSSRYLVKRTGEKVFLECVQDMDHENMFWYRQDPGLGLRLIYFSYDVKMKEKGDIPEGYSVSREKKERFSLILESASTNQTSMYLCASSPHHSNQPQHFGDGTRLSIL.